A selection of T cell receptor beta chains follows, all from one sample in a study of T cell repertoires in cytomegalovirus infection. TCRdb re-analysed the reads in MiXCR, keeping a single row per CDR3 protein. Among 150,000 to 200,000 distinct CDR3 sequences listed, 28% were seen once. The sample was PBMCs. The receptors were sampled from a human donor in good health (CMV status not recorded). Some clones in this sample may be carry-over from other donors' samples. The CDR3 runs from the conserved cysteine through the conserved F or W. The D gene is left open where the match is weak. Clone size is shown for a subset of rows, as once, few, many or a class of expanded clone.

clone size: .
D gene: .
J gene: TRBJ1-1
V gene: TRBV11-2
CDR3 DNA: TGTGCCAGCAGCCAGCCCACAGGGAACACTGAAGCTTTCTTT
CDR3 protein: CASSQPTGNTEAFF

clone size: .
D gene: .
J gene: TRBJ1-1
V gene: TRBV19
CDR3 DNA: TGTGCCAGTAGTATTCGGGCGGGTGAAGCTTTCTTT
CDR3 protein: CASSIRAGEAFF

clone size: few
D gene: .
J gene: TRBJ2-4
V gene: TRBV20-1
CDR3 DNA: TGCAGTGCTAGAGTAGGTGGAGCCAAAAACATTCAGTACTTC
CDR3 protein: CSARVGGAKNIQYF

clone size: .
D gene: .
J gene: TRBJ2-7
V gene: TRBV29-1
CDR3 DNA: TGCAGCGTAGTGACAGTGTACGAGCAGTACTTC
CDR3 protein: CSVVTVYEQYF

clone size: .
D gene: .
J gene: TRBJ2-2
V gene: TRBV7-8
CDR3 DNA: TGTGCCAGCAGCTCGACAGCGAACACCGGGGAGCTGTTTTTT
CDR3 protein: CASSSTANTGELFF

clone size: few
D gene: .
J gene: TRBJ2-3
V gene: TRBV14
CDR3 DNA: TGTGCCAGCAGCCACCTCCGGGATTTCAGGGATACGCAGTATTTT
CDR3 protein: CASSHLRDFRDTQYF

clone size: .
D gene: .
J gene: TRBJ1-5
V gene: TRBV15
CDR3 DNA: TGTGCCACCAGCAGAGACCGGACCTCGTATAGCAATCAGCCCCAGCATTTT
CDR3 protein: CATSRDRTSYSNQPQHF

clone size: .
D gene: TRBD2
J gene: TRBJ2-3
V gene: TRBV20-1
CDR3 DNA: TGCAGTGCGCTGGCGGGTAGCGGGGCCACAGATACGCAGTATTTT
CDR3 protein: CSALAGSGATDTQYF

clone size: .
D gene: .
J gene: TRBJ2-5
V gene: TRBV28
CDR3 DNA: TGTGCCAGCCATCTTAGGGGTGAGGAGACCCAGTACTTC
CDR3 protein: CASHLRGEETQYF

clone size: .
D gene: .
J gene: TRBJ2-1
V gene: TRBV25-1
CDR3 DNA: TGTGCCAGCAGTCTCCCAGGAGGGGGGGAGCAGTTCTTC
CDR3 protein: CASSLPGGGEQFF

clone size: .
D gene: .
J gene: TRBJ2-5
V gene: TRBV15
CDR3 DNA: TGTGCCACCAGCAGAGAATTAGAGGGGAGGGAGACCCAGTACTTC
CDR3 protein: CATSRELEGRETQYF

clone size: .
D gene: .
J gene: TRBJ1-4
V gene: TRBV15
CDR3 DNA: TGTGCCACCAGCAGAGAGGACAGTGGAAATGAAAAACTGTTTTTT
CDR3 protein: CATSREDSGNEKLFF

clone size: few
D gene: .
J gene: TRBJ2-1
V gene: TRBV15
CDR3 DNA: TGTGCCACCAGCAGAGATAAGGGTGAGCAGTTCTTC
CDR3 protein: CATSRDKGEQFF

clone size: .
D gene: .
J gene: TRBJ2-3
V gene: TRBV7-9
CDR3 DNA: TGTGCCAGCAGCGCGATCCCCAGCACAGATACGCAGTATTTT
CDR3 protein: CASSAIPSTDTQYF

clone size: few
D gene: TRBD1
J gene: TRBJ2-1
V gene: TRBV2
CDR3 DNA: TGTGCCATCGTGCGGGCAGGGGGAATCTACAATGAGCAGTTCTTC
CDR3 protein: CAIVRAGGIYNEQFF

clone size: few
D gene: .
J gene: TRBJ2-7
V gene: TRBV29-1
CDR3 DNA: TGCAGCGTTGCTGGACAGCCTTACGAGCAGTACTTC
CDR3 protein: CSVAGQPYEQYF

clone size: .
D gene: TRBD1
J gene: TRBJ2-3
V gene: TRBV7-6
CDR3 DNA: TGTGCCAGCAGCTTAGTAACAGGGACAGGGGTCACAGATACGCAGTATTTT
CDR3 protein: CASSLVTGTGVTDTQYF

clone size: .
D gene: .
J gene: TRBJ2-1
V gene: TRBV5-1
CDR3 DNA: TGCGCCAGCAGCTTGAGGGGGGGTTCGAATGTCGAGCAGTTCTTC
CDR3 protein: CASSLRGGSNVEQFF